Sequencing of this TCR beta chain was carried out in a study of cytotoxic CD8 clonotypes in ibrutinib-treated CLL. Study information: Responses: around 25 partial, 2 complete; after median roughly 5.5 years, 14 stayed remitted, some 12 progressed. Following treatment for a median 12 months, range 6 to 36, response samples were then taken.

The trim removed 1 base at V and 0 bases at J, leaving 2 bases unmatched. The CDR3 length is 16 residues. The V gene's germline CDR1 is SGHDN and CDR2 FVKESK. Sequencing was designed to attain a depth spanning 1 in 200,000 to 1 in 1 million T cells. The data were produced by immunoSEQ multiplex PCR, yet TCRdb's version contains in-frame clones alone and is incomplete. The table records 200,000 or so clones, around 75% of them present only once. This sequence originates from a human donor with chronic lymphocytic leukemia. The sample in question was PBMCs, obtained after 12 months of ibrutinib treatment. The V gene is TRBV14, the J gene TRBJ2-1; TRBD1 aligns across 8 bases. The CDR3 DNA is TGTGCCAGCAGCCAAGGGACAGGGCCCTCCTACAATGAGCAGTTCTTC. The encoded protein is CASSQGTGPSYNEQFF.